The 16 T cell receptor beta chains below come from one sample, sequenced in a study of blood T cell repertoires in COVID-19. Assay: immunoSEQ multiplex PCR; the TCRdb copy retains only in-frame clones and omits some. The sample holds roughly 200,000 clones, 65% to 85% seen once. Material for sequencing was peripheral blood. The receptors stem from a woman in her forties with COVID-19, enrolled during active disease.

The chain joins TRBV4-2 to TRBJ1-2; D may be TRBD1 (5 bases). Germline V gene data show CDR1 as LGHNA and CDR2 as YNFKEQ. The CDR3 is 14 amino acids. The V end was cut by 2 bases, the J end by 6 bases, with 13 bases between. The CDR3 bases are TGTGCCAGCAGCCAAACAACAGGTTACAATGGCTACACCTTC. Encoded protein: CASSQTTGYNGYTF.

This clone was seen only a few times. Additional DNA sequences in this sample encode the identical CDR3. This chain uses TRBV18 with TRBJ1-5, with 7 bases aligning to TRBD1. V dropped 3 bases and J dropped 1; count of bases not matched to a gene: 0. CDR1 is KGHSH and CDR2 is LQKENI in the germline V gene. The CDR3 sequence is 14 residues long. The CDR3 region is CASSPGQSNQPQHF. CDR3 in DNA: TGTGCCAGCTCACCGGGACAGAGCAATCAGCCCCAGCATTTT.

This sequence joins TRBV6-5 and TRBJ1-6; D is unresolved. The CDR3 totals 14 residues. V dropped 8 bases and J dropped 0 bases, with 8 bases sitting between them. Germline CDR1 and CDR2: MNHEY and SVGAGI. The CDR3 region is CASGRSSYNSPLHF. The CDR3 region has the DNA TGTGCCAGCGGCCGAAGCTCCTATAATTCACCCCTCCACTTT.

The chain recombines TRBV2 with TRBJ1-2, with 7 bases fitting TRBD1. From germline, CDR1 is SNHLY and CDR2 FYNNEI. CDR3 length: 12 residues. J was trimmed by 7 bases and V by 8 bases; bases with no gene match: 7. CDR3 sequence: CASPRQGRGYTF. For the CDR3, the DNA is TGTGCCAGCCCCAGACAGGGTCGTGGCTACACCTTC.

The gene calls are TRBV18 and TRBJ1-3; 9 bases align to TRBD1. CDR1 is KGHSH, CDR2 LQKENI, per germline. J lost 5 bases, V lost 2 bases, and 4 bases had no gene match. The CDR3 contains 15 residues. The CDR3 coding sequence is TGTGCCAGCTCACCAGACAGGGGGTTGCGAAACACCATATATTTT. Translated: CASSPDRGLRNTIYF.

The chain employs TRBV27 and TRBJ2-2, with 7 bases aligning to TRBD1. J lost 7 bases, V lost 5 bases, and 7 bases had no gene match. Germline CDR1 is MNHEY and CDR2 is SMNVEV (reference sequence). The CDR3 has 14 amino acids. The CDR3 sequence: CASSADRADGELFF. The CDR3 DNA follows: TGTGCCAGCAGTGCAGACAGGGCGGACGGGGAGCTGTTTTTT.

This chain joins TRBV5-1 and TRBJ1-2; 7 bases are shared with TRBD1. J gave up 2 bases and V 3 bases, and 4 bases lay outside the gene matches. Germline V CDR1 and CDR2: SGHRS, YFSETQ. The CDR3 is 14 residues long. The CDR3 is CASSSNRGNYGYTF. The CDR3, as DNA: TGCGCCAGCAGCTCAAACAGGGGAAACTATGGCTACACCTTC.

This chain connects TRBV9 to TRBJ2-1; 9 nucleotides agree with TRBD1. The V segment lost 3 bases and the J segment 3 bases; nucleotides outside the gene matches: 4. This CDR3 comprises 15 residues. The V gene's germline CDR1 is SGDLS and CDR2 YYNGEE. CDR3 DNA: TGTGCCAGCAGCGCCTGGACAGGGGACTACAATGAGCAGTTCTTC. This codes for CASSAWTGDYNEQFF.

V is TRBV7-3 and J is TRBJ2-1; TRBD2 aligns across 10 bases. The CDR3 spans 15 residues. V was pared by 4 bases and J by 6 bases, with 6 bases of the junction left unmatched. Germline CDR1 SGHTA, CDR2 FQGTGA. The CDR3 DNA follows: TGTGCCAGCAGCTCGGGACTAGCGAGGACCAATGAGCAGTTCTTC. Translated: CASSSGLARTNEQFF.

V is TRBV10-3 and J is TRBJ1-5; possibly TRBD1 for D (6 bases). CDR1 and CDR2 (germline): ENHRY, SYGVKD. The CDR3 extends over 19 amino acids. V lost 2 bases, J lost 2 bases, and 22 bases lay in between. The DNA for the CDR3 is TGTGCCATCAGTGAGAGACAGGTAATGGGGGCTAATGGCAATCAGCCCCAGCATTTT. It encodes CAISERQVMGANGNQPQHF.

Regarding this clone: The same CDR3 is also encoded by other DNA sequences in this sample. The V and J genes are TRBV3-1 (or the pseudogene TRBV3-2) and TRBJ1-1; 10 positions agree with TRBD1. CDR1 LGHDT and CDR2 YNNKEL come from the germline V gene (reference sequence). The CDR3 sequence is 14 residues long. The ends lost 9 bases at V and 4 bases at J; junction bases unmatched: 8. The CDR3 region is CASRDRGPVTEAFF. In nucleotides, the CDR3 is TGTGCCAGTAGAGACAGGGGGCCCGTCACTGAAGCTTTCTTT.

V and J are TRBV11-2 and TRBJ1-1; no clear D gene. Per the germline V gene, CDR1 is SGHAT and CDR2 is FQNNGV. The CDR3 length is 13 residues. Trimming stripped 2 bases from V and 7 bases from J, with 11 bases between. The CDR3: CASSLKVGGEAFF. The CDR3 region has the DNA TGTGCCAGCAGCTTAAAGGTCGGCGGTGAAGCTTTCTTT.

V usage is TRBV6-5 and J usage is TRBJ1-6; D might be TRBD1 (5 bases). Trimming removed 8 bases at V and 5 bases at J, with 16 bases between. The CDR3 consists of 15 residues. The germline gives CDR1 MNHEY, CDR2 SVGAGI. CDR3 in amino acids: CASRTPGGNNSPLHF. The CDR3 bases are TGTGCCAGCCGAACCCCCGGGGGAAATAATTCACCCCTCCACTTT.

This chain uses TRBV5-4 with TRBJ2-7, with TRBD2 identical over 13 bases. Trimming cost V 3 bases and J 7 bases; bases outside gene matches: 7. Germline CDR1 reads SGHNT; CDR2 reads YYREEE (reference sequence). The CDR3 totals 15 residues. The CDR3 DNA is TGTGCCAGCAGCTCAAGACTAGCGGGAGGCAAAGAGCAGTACTTC. Translated, it gives CASSSRLAGGKEQYF.

This chain connects TRBV25-1 to TRBJ1-2, with D possibly being TRBD1 (5 bases). Germline CDR1 is MGHDK and CDR2 is SYGVNS. CDR3 length: 13 amino acids. Between the trimmed V and J ends, which lost 8 bases and 5 bases, there was a span of 15 bases. CDR3 sequence reads: CASAPGVGYGYTF. DNA for the CDR3: TGTGCCAGCGCCCCGGGGGTAGGGTATGGCTACACCTTC.

This chain uses TRBV2 with TRBJ1-5, with D possibly being TRBD1 (5 bases). CDR1 is SNHLY, CDR2 FYNNEI, per germline. The V and J ends lost 4 bases and 3 bases respectively, with 13 bases between them. The CDR3 covers 15 residues. CDR3 sequence (DNA): TGTGCCAGCAGTGGCGGGACGGCCTACAATCAGCCCCAGCATTTT. Translated, it gives CASSGGTAYNQPQHF.